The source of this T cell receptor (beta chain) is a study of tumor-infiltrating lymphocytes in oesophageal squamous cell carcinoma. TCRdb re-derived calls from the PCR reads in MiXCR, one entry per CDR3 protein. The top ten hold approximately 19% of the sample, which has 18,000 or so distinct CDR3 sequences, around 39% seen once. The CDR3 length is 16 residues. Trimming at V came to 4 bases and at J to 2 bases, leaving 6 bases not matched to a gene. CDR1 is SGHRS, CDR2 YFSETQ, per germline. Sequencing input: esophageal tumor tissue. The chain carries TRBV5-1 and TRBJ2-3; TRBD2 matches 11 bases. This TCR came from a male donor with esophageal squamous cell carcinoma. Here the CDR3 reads CASSLIAGGTTDTQYF. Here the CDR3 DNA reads TGCGCCAGCAGCCTGATAGCGGGAGGGACCACAGATACGCAGTATTTT.